What follows are 21 T cell receptor beta chains derived from one specimen sequenced in a study of cytomegalovirus exposure and HLA in healthy donors. PCR amplification relied on 60 Vbeta primers (plus 13 Jbeta primers). Some clones are missing from TCRdb's copy, which holds only in-frame ones; the method was immunoSEQ multiplex PCR. In the table there are about 200,000 clones, 60% to 85% of which are singletons. The sample taken for sequencing was PBMCs. All receptors derive from a woman in her thirties or forties in good health and CMV-seronegative.

The chain combines TRBV25-1 with TRBJ1-6, with 7 bases lining up with TRBD1. This CDR3 contains 14 residues. The V gene end was trimmed by 3 bases and the J gene end by 5 bases; junction bases not matched to a gene: 1. Germline loops: CDR1 MGHDK, CDR2 SYGVNS. CDR3 residues: CASSEGQNNSPLHF. CDR3 sequence (DNA): TGTGCCAGCAGTGAGGGACAGAATAATTCACCCCTCCACTTT.

This clone was counted a single time. The chain carries TRBV6-5 and TRBJ1-4; no firm D call. The V gene lost 0 bases and the J gene lost 7 bases, with 12 bases spanning the gap. Germline CDR1 reads MNHEY; CDR2 reads SVGAGI. The CDR3 covers 15 residues. CDR3 region: CASSYSMGRGEKLFF. CDR3 sequence (DNA): TGTGCCAGCAGTTACTCGATGGGTCGGGGTGAAAAACTGTTTTTT.

The rearrangement uses TRBV7-9 and TRBJ1-1; 8 positions agree with TRBD1. CDR3 size: 14 residues. Unmatched junction bases numbered 13, after V lost 8 bases and J lost 8 bases. Germline V gene lookup returns CDR1 SEHNR and CDR2 FQNEAQ (reference sequence). CDR3 nucleotides: TGTGCCAGCGTGCGGGAGACAGGGGTTACCGAAGCTTTCTTT. Translating gives CASVRETGVTEAFF.

This rearrangement joins TRBV7-9 to TRBJ2-5, with 9 bases fitting TRBD1. CDR3 length: 16 residues. Germline loops: CDR1 SEHNR, CDR2 FQNEAQ (reference sequence). After removal of 5 bases from V and 0 bases from J, the junction contained 7 bases not matched to a gene. In DNA, the CDR3 is TGTGCCAGCAGCCCCGGGACAGGGACATACCAAGAGACCCAGTACTTC. Translating it yields CASSPGTGTYQETQYF.

This chain uses TRBV19 with TRBJ1-2, with D unresolved. The length of the CDR3 is 15 residues. CDR1 LNHDA and CDR2 SQIVND come from the germline V gene (reference sequence). The V end was cut by 3 bases, the J end by 8 bases, with 19 bases between. The CDR3 region has the DNA TGTGCCAGTAGTATCTCCGTGCCTATCATAGTCGGCTACACCTTC. Amino acid sequence: CASSISVPIIVGYTF.

This rearrangement joins TRBV9 to TRBJ2-5; D not certain. Germline CDR1 and CDR2: SGDLS and YYNGEE. The CDR3 is 15 amino acids. V lost 2 bases to trimming and J lost 5 bases, with 16 bases between them. CDR3 protein: CASSVGIRSAETQYF. As DNA, the CDR3 is TGTGCCAGCAGCGTTGGTATCCGGAGCGCCGAGACCCAGTACTTC.

The J gene is TRBJ1-1, the V gene TRBV5-1; D possibly corresponds to TRBD1 (6 bases). Germline loops: CDR1 SGHRS, CDR2 YFSETQ. This CDR3 is 13 amino acids long. Trimming left V 4 bases short and J 1 base short, with 8 bases between. CDR3 coding DNA: TGCGCCAGCAGCCAGGGGTCGAACACTGAAGCTTTCTTT. Protein sequence: CASSQGSNTEAFF. The variable domain in full, with the rest retrieved from reference TRBV5-1 and TRBJ1-1, is KAGVTQTPRYLIKTRGQQVTLSCSPISGHRSVSWYQQTPGQGLQFLFEYFSETQRNKGNFPGRFSGRQFSNSRSEMNVSTLELGDSALYLCASSQGSNTEAFFGQGTRLTVV.

This clone was counted a few times. The rearrangement joins TRBV6-1 to TRBJ2-1; possible D gene TRBD2, 6 bases. V was pared by 6 bases and J by 3 bases, with 12 bases between. The CDR3 is 14 residues long. The germline V gene has CDR1 MNHNS and CDR2 SASEGT. CDR3 bases: TGTGCCAGCAGCCTCACGACTAGCTACAATGAGCAGTTCTTC. This encodes CASSLTTSYNEQFF.

This clone appeared a few times. The CDR3: CASSPAGQGLYGYTF. The CDR3 DNA is TGTGCCAGCAGTCCCGCGGGACAGGGTTTATATGGCTACACCTTC. V usage is TRBV28 and J usage is TRBJ1-2, with 9 nucleotides matching TRBD1. With 5 bases clipped from V and 5 bases from J, the junction kept 9 bases outside the gene matches. The CDR3 loop spans 15 amino acids. Germline V CDR1 and CDR2: MDHEN, SYDVKM.

The chain employs TRBV29-1 and TRBJ2-2, with 8 bases matching TRBD1. The J segment lost 6 bases and the V segment lost 8 bases, leaving 5 bases of the junction unmatched. Germline V lookup: CDR1 SQVTM, CDR2 ANQGSEA. This CDR3 comprises 12 residues. The CDR3 DNA reads as TGCAGCATGACAGGGGAGGCCGGGGAGCTGTTTTTT. Translating gives CSMTGEAGELFF.

The CDR3 is CASSPFSQETQYF. CDR3 DNA sequence: TGTGCCAGCAGCCCTTTTTCCCAAGAGACCCAGTACTTC. The rearrangement links TRBV14 to TRBJ2-5; D not certain. The CDR3 consists of 13 residues. Germline CDR1 is SGHDN and CDR2 is FVKESK. V lost 4 bases and J 1 base, leaving 7 bases between the germline ends.

This chain joins TRBV7-8 and TRBJ2-7, with D perhaps TRBD1 (5 bases). CDR3 length equals 16 residues. Germline CDR1 SGHVS, CDR2 FQNEAQ. With 1 base removed from V and 3 bases from J, the gap between germline ends came to 16 bases. In DNA form, the CDR3 reads TGTGCCAGCAGCTTAGGACTTTCCAGGGTCAGCTACGAGCAGTACTTC. It specifies CASSLGLSRVSYEQYF. The variable domain in full, completed from reference TRBV7-8 and TRBJ2-7, reads GAGVSQSPRYKVAKRGQDVALRCDPISGHVSLFWYQQALGQGPEFLTYFQNEAQLDKSGLPSDRFFAERPEGSVSTLKIQRTQQEDSAVYLCASSLGLSRVSYEQYFGPGTRLTVT.

This clone was observed once. The chain uses TRBV5-6 and TRBJ2-2; D gene unclear. The CDR3 runs 16 residues. Germline loops: CDR1 SGHDT, CDR2 YYEEEE. Trimming removed 0 bases from V and 6 bases from J, with 15 bases in between. The CDR3 reads CASSLGLLNGPGELFF. CDR3 DNA sequence: TGTGCCAGCAGCTTGGGACTCCTTAACGGCCCCGGGGAGCTGTTTTTT.

V usage is TRBV19 and J usage is TRBJ2-2; 8 positions match TRBD1. Germline V lookup: CDR1 LNHDA, CDR2 SQIVND (reference sequence). The CDR3 is 17 amino acids. The V gene end was trimmed by 4 bases and the J gene end by 6 bases; junction bases not matched to a gene: 13. DNA of the CDR3: TGTGCCAGTAGTAAACGGGAAGGACAGGGAAGCCCCGGGGAGCTGTTTTTT. This translates into CASSKREGQGSPGELFF.

This sequence joins TRBV6-1 and TRBJ1-1, with a possible D match to TRBD1 (5 bases). CDR3 length equals 14 residues. Per germline, CDR1 MNHNS and CDR2 SASEGT. V dropped 1 base and J dropped 4 bases, with 10 bases sitting between them. CDR3 bases: TGTGCCAGCAGTGAAGGGGGCCTGAGCACTGAAGCTTTCTTT. Protein sequence: CASSEGGLSTEAFF.

This clone showed up just once. The chain links TRBV7-7 to TRBJ2-1; TRBD1 is a possible D gene (6 bases). V gave up 5 bases and J gave up 7 bases, with 12 bases separating them. Germline CDR1 is SSHAT and CDR2 is FNYEAQ (reference sequence). CDR3 size: 13 residues. This CDR3 is CASSRARGNEQFF. The CDR3 nucleotides read TGTGCCAGCAGCCGTGCCAGGGGAAATGAGCAGTTCTTC.

The rearrangement uses TRBV4-2 and TRBJ1-4, with 9 bases fitting TRBD1. The junction had 3 bases not matched to a gene; V was cut back by 2 bases and J by 5 bases. Germline CDR1 reads LGHNA; CDR2 reads YNFKEQ. The CDR3 consists of 15 residues. CDR3 protein: CASSQNRGQNEKLFF. The CDR3, as DNA: TGTGCCAGCAGCCAAAACAGGGGGCAAAATGAAAAACTGTTTTTT.

The J gene is TRBJ1-4, the V gene TRBV9, with D possibly TRBD1 on 5 matching bases. The CDR3 spans 17 residues. Trimming removed 0 bases from V and 3 bases from J, with 15 bases in between. The germline CDR1 and CDR2 sequences are SGDLS and YYNGEE. CDR3 in amino acids: CASSVGATGGANEKLFF. In nucleotides, the CDR3 is TGTGCCAGCAGCGTAGGGGCGACCGGGGGGGCTAATGAAAAACTGTTTTTT.

CDR3 sequence: CASSVSAMEEGEQFF. DNA of the CDR3: TGTGCCAGCAGCGTATCGGCGATGGAGGAGGGTGAGCAGTTCTTC. The rearrangement links TRBV9 to TRBJ2-1; weak D call: TRBD2 (6 bases). The length of the CDR3 is 15 residues. Germline V CDR1 and CDR2: SGDLS, YYNGEE. Deletions cut 1 base from V and 9 bases from J, with 17 bases between.

Regarding this clone: The same CDR3 arises from other DNA sequences in this sample as well. This chain joins TRBV30 and TRBJ1-2; D perhaps matches TRBD1 (5 bases). Trimming pared 2 bases from V and 5 bases from J, leaving 6 bases between. CDR1 and CDR2 (germline): GTSNPN, SVGIG (reference sequence). This CDR3 comprises 11 residues. The CDR3 bases are TGTGCCTGGAGTCCAGGGTATGGCTACACCTTC. It yields the protein CAWSPGYGYTF. The entire variable domain, with the rest obtained from reference TRBV30 and TRBJ1-2, is as follows: SQTIHQWPATLVQPVGSPLSLECTVEGTSNPNLYWYRQAAGRGLQLLFYSVGIGQISSEVPQNLSASRPQDRQFILSSKKLLLSDSGFYLCAWSPGYGYTFGSGTRLTVV.

The rearrangement uses TRBV2 and TRBJ2-7; the match to TRBD2 covers 12 bases. J lost 3 bases, V lost 8 bases, and 5 bases had no gene match. Germline-derived CDR1 and CDR2 are SNHLY and FYNNEI. This CDR3 region has 14 residues. In nucleotides, the CDR3 is TGTGCCAGCTCCTGGACTAGCGGGAACTACGAGCAGTACTTC. Its protein product is CASSWTSGNYEQYF.